The T cell receptor beta chain under discussion was sequenced for a study of radiotherapy plus CTLA-4 blockade in lung cancer. V gave up 0 bases and J gave up 0 bases; unmatched junction bases: 5. The germline V gene has CDR1 SGHTA and CDR2 FQGNSA. The CDR3 length is 19 residues. Comments on this clone: Its antigen is as yet unknown.

Clones were read by immunoSEQ multiplex PCR, and TCRdb kept only the in-frame ones, dropping some. This repertoire shows around 45,000 clones, roughly 88% found once; its top ten account for 6% to 8.5%. Overall study findings and caveats: TCR clones of tumor origin grew in blood after radiotherapy plus ipilimumab.

The chain uses TRBV7-2 and TRBJ2-1, with 13 bases that match TRBD2. The material was peripheral blood, obtained from a patient treated with radiotherapy plus ipilimumab. The TCR comes from a human donor with non-small cell lung cancer whose response to radiotherapy plus ipilimumab could not be evaluated. The CDR3 region is CASSLATSGRERSYNEQFF. CDR3 nucleotides: TGTGCCAGCAGCTTAGCCACTAGCGGGAGGGAACGCTCCTACAATGAGCAGTTCTTC. The variable domain in full, with the rest retrieved from reference TRBV7-2 and TRBJ2-1, is GAGVSQSPSNKVTEKGKDVELRCDPISGHTALYWYRQSLGQGLEFLIYFQGNSAPDKSGLPSDRFSAERTGGSVSTLTIQRTQQEDSAVYLCASSLATSGRERSYNEQFFGPGTRLTVL.